Listed below are T cell receptor beta chains from one sample, sequenced in a study of TIL therapy for anti-PD-1-resistant metastatic lung cancer. Sequencing used immunoSEQ multiplex PCR; TCRdb keeps in-frame clones, though not all of them. The top ten hold more than 13% of the sample, which has tens of thousands of clones, around 79% seen once. The material sequenced was blood, taken at baseline. The receptors were sampled from a man aged 65 to 85 with non-small cell lung cancer. CDR3s include the opening cysteine and the closing phenylalanine or tryptophan. The D gene is left open where the match is weak. Clone size, where shown, is once, few, many, or a class for clones that have expanded.

j_gene | v_gene | d_gene | abundance | CDR3aa | CDR3nt
TRBJ2-1 | TRBV6-6 | . | . | CASSYSKGNEQFF | TGTGCCAGCAGTTACTCGAAGGGGAATGAGCAGTTCTTC
TRBJ2-1 | TRBV11-2 | . | . | CASTCTLAYYNEQFF | TGTGCCAGCACCTGCACTCTAGCCTATTACAATGAGCAGTTCTTC
TRBJ2-3 | TRBV29-1 | . | . | CSVVGSGSTDTQYF | TGCAGCGTTGTCGGGTCAGGGAGCACAGATACGCAGTATTTT
TRBJ2-1 | TRBV11-2 | . | . | CASSFVGTGAVEQFF | TGTGCCAGCAGCTTCGTAGGGACGGGAGCAGTTGAGCAGTTCTTC
TRBJ2-1 | TRBV28 | . | . | CASRQSSYNEQFF | TGTGCCAGCAGACAGAGCTCCTACAATGAGCAGTTCTTC
TRBJ1-2 | TRBV30 | . | . | CAPRRYTF | TGTGCCCCTAGGCGGTACACCTTC
TRBJ1-1 | TRBV7-9 | . | . | CASSLVVGAPEAFF | TGTGCCAGCAGCTTAGTGGTGGGGGCTCCTGAAGCTTTCTTT
TRBJ2-1 | TRBV19 | TRBD2 | . | CASTGLAGPLFF | TGTGCCAGCACGGGACTAGCGGGACCACTGTTCTTC
TRBJ2-3 | TRBV7-3 | TRBD2 | . | CASSKIAGVSTDTQYF | TGTGCCAGCAGCAAAATAGCGGGAGTCTCCACAGATACGCAGTATTTT
TRBJ1-1 | TRBV19 | . | . | CASSIAGRYTEAFF | TGTGCCAGTAGTATCGCAGGGAGATACACTGAAGCTTTCTTT
TRBJ1-5 | TRBV2 | . | few | CASGDSNQPQHF | TGTGCCAGCGGGGATAGCAATCAGCCCCAGCATTTT